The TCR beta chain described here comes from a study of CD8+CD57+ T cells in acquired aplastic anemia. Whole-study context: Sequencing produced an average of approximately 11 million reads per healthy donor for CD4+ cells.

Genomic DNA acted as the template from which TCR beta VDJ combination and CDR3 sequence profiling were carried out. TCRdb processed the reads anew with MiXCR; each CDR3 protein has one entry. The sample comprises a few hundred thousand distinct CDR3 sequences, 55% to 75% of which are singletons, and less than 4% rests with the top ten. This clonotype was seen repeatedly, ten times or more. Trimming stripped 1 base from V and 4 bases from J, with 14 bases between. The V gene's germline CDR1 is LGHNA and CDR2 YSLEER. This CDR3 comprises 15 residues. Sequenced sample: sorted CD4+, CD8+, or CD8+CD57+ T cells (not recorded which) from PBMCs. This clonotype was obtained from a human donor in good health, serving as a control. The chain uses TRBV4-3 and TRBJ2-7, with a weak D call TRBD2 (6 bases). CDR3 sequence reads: CASSQVYGGIYEQYF. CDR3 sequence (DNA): TGCGCCAGCAGCCAAGTGTACGGGGGTATTTACGAGCAGTACTTC.